Listed below are T cell receptor beta chains from one sample, sequenced in a study of blood T cell repertoires in COVID-19. TCRdb keeps only in-frame clones here, not all; method: immunoSEQ multiplex PCR. The sample yields under 350,000 clones, 65% to 90% seen once. Sequenced material: PBMCs or T cells enriched from blood (not recorded which). These receptors were obtained from a woman aged 40 to 50 with acute COVID-19. CDR3s include the opening cysteine and the closing phenylalanine or tryptophan. The D gene is left open where the match is weak. Size values are once, few and many counts, or a class for expanded clones, and some rows have none.

V: TRBV2
J: TRBJ1-1
D: TRBD1
size: NA
CDR3: CASSTGGLGTEAFF
DNA: TGTGCCAGCAGTACAGGGGGCTTAGGGACTGAAGCTTTCTTT

V: TRBV7-3
J: TRBJ2-3
D: TRBD2
size: NA
CDR3: CASGRTSGSTDTQYF
DNA: TGTGCCAGCGGACGGACTAGCGGGAGCACAGATACGCAGTATTTT

V: TRBV4-1
J: TRBJ2-1
D: TRBD2
size: NA
CDR3: CASSQEVRGTSGGMNEQFF
DNA: TGCGCCAGCAGCCAAGAGGTCCGGGGGACTAGCGGGGGTATGAATGAGCAGTTCTTC

V: TRBV5-5
J: TRBJ2-1
D: NA
size: few
CDR3: CASSRVVGVNEQFF
DNA: TGTGCCAGCAGCCGAGTCGTAGGGGTCAATGAGCAGTTCTTC

V: TRBV9
J: TRBJ2-1
D: TRBD1
size: NA
CDR3: CASSPGQGVTYNEQFF
DNA: TGTGCCAGCAGCCCAGGACAGGGGGTAACCTACAATGAGCAGTTCTTC

V: TRBV7-2
J: TRBJ1-2
D: NA
size: NA
CDR3: CASSLEVRYYDYTF
DNA: TGTGCCAGCAGCTTAGAAGTCAGATACTATGACTACACCTTC

V: TRBV6-5
J: TRBJ1-5
D: TRBD1
size: NA
CDR3: CASSYSWDRGHQPQHF
DNA: TGTGCCAGCAGTTACTCATGGGACAGGGGGCATCAGCCCCAGCATTTT

V: TRBV11-2
J: TRBJ2-5
D: TRBD2
size: NA
CDR3: CASSLSGGAIETQYF
DNA: TGTGCCAGCAGCTTATCCGGGGGGGCCATAGAGACCCAGTACTTC

V: TRBV19
J: TRBJ2-2
D: NA
size: NA
CDR3: CASRRGGAYTGELFF
DNA: TGTGCCAGCCGCCGAGGGGGGGCATACACCGGGGAGCTGTTTTTT

V: TRBV6-5
J: TRBJ2-3
D: NA
size: NA
CDR3: CASASTHTDTQYF
DNA: TGTGCCAGCGCTAGCACCCACACAGATACGCAGTATTTT

V: TRBV15
J: TRBJ2-2
D: NA
size: once
CDR3: CATSRARSAERVGELFF
DNA: TGTGCCACCAGCAGGGCGCGGTCGGCAGAGAGGGTCGGGGAGCTGTTTTTT

V: TRBV11-2
J: TRBJ2-2
D: NA
size: NA
CDR3: CASSFSRKGLASTGELFF
DNA: TGTGCCAGCAGCTTCTCTCGGAAGGGGCTAGCGAGCACCGGGGAGCTGTTTTTT

V: TRBV11-1
J: TRBJ1-1
D: NA
size: NA
CDR3: CASSQGQNTEAFF
DNA: TGTGCCAGCAGCCAGGGACAGAACACTGAAGCTTTCTTT

V: TRBV5-1
J: TRBJ2-7
D: NA
size: NA
CDR3: CASTQGISYEQYF
DNA: TGCGCCAGCACGCAGGGGATTTCCTACGAGCAGTACTTC

V: TRBV6-6
J: TRBJ1-3
D: NA
size: once
CDR3: CASRPLSGGNTIYF
DNA: TGTGCCAGCAGGCCCCTGTCCGGGGGAAACACCATATATTTT

V: TRBV7-2
J: TRBJ1-2
D: NA
size: NA
CDR3: CASSPLGANYGYTF
DNA: TGTGCCAGCAGCCCTCTAGGGGCCAACTATGGCTACACCTTC

V: TRBV7-2
J: TRBJ1-3
D: NA
size: few
CDR3: CASSLAGGNSGNTIYF
DNA: TGTGCCAGCAGCTTAGCAGGCGGAAACTCTGGAAACACCATATATTTT

V: TRBV7-9
J: TRBJ2-3
D: TRBD2
size: NA
CDR3: CASSLTSGLSDTQYF
DNA: TGTGCCAGCAGCTTGACTAGCGGGCTGTCGGATACGCAGTATTTT

V: TRBV7-6
J: TRBJ2-1
D: NA
size: NA
CDR3: CASSVSFDEQFF
DNA: TGTGCCAGCAGCGTTAGCTTCGATGAGCAGTTCTTC

V: TRBV18
J: TRBJ1-1
D: NA
size: few
CDR3: CASSYGTEAFF
DNA: TGTGCCAGCTCCTACGGGACTGAAGCTTTCTTT

V: TRBV6-5
J: TRBJ1-1
D: NA
size: NA
CDR3: CASSDERIGRTEAFF
DNA: TGTGCCAGCAGCGACGAGCGTATAGGGAGGACTGAAGCTTTCTTT

V: TRBV4-2
J: TRBJ2-2
D: NA
size: NA
CDR3: CASSQDKSSGELFF
DNA: TGTGCCAGCAGCCAAGATAAAAGCTCCGGGGAGCTGTTTTTT

V: TRBV5-1
J: TRBJ2-5
D: NA
size: NA
CDR3: CASSLAGGGGETQYF
DNA: TGCGCCAGCAGCTTGGCCGGGGGTGGAGGCGAGACCCAGTACTTC

V: TRBV19
J: TRBJ1-1
D: TRBD1
size: NA
CDR3: CASSLKQGATEAFF
DNA: TGTGCCAGTAGTCTCAAACAGGGGGCCACTGAAGCTTTCTTT

V: TRBV7-2
J: TRBJ2-7
D: TRBD1
size: NA
CDR3: CASSLAAGQGLEQYF
DNA: TGTGCCAGCAGCTTAGCTGCGGGACAGGGCCTCGAGCAGTACTTC

V: TRBV4-1
J: TRBJ2-2
D: NA
size: NA
CDR3: CASRPGDSNTGELFF
DNA: TGCGCCAGCAGGCCGGGGGACAGCAACACCGGGGAGCTGTTTTTT

V: TRBV12-3/TRBV12-4
J: TRBJ1-1
D: NA
size: NA
CDR3: CASSLQGYTEAFF
DNA: TGTGCCAGCAGCCTACAGGGATACACTGAAGCTTTCTTT

V: TRBV5-4
J: TRBJ1-3
D: NA
size: NA
CDR3: CASSKNTGQAGNTIYF
DNA: TGTGCCAGCAGTAAAAACACAGGGCAGGCTGGAAACACCATATATTTT

V: TRBV18
J: TRBJ1-5
D: TRBD1
size: NA
CDR3: CASSSSQGVGQPQHF
DNA: TGTGCCAGCTCATCAAGTCAGGGGGTGGGTCAGCCCCAGCATTTT

V: TRBV5-6
J: TRBJ1-2
D: NA
size: NA
CDR3: CASSNFATAPEGYGYTF
DNA: TGTGCCAGCAGCAATTTCGCAACAGCTCCCGAGGGATATGGCTACACCTTC

V: TRBV15
J: TRBJ1-2
D: NA
size: NA
CDR3: CATSRDLGQIYGYTF
DNA: TGTGCCACCAGCAGAGACCTCGGACAGATATATGGCTACACCTTC

V: TRBV18
J: TRBJ2-1
D: NA
size: NA
CDR3: CASSPQQEQFF
DNA: TGTGCCAGCTCACCTCAACAAGAGCAGTTCTTC

V: TRBV13
J: TRBJ1-4
D: NA
size: NA
CDR3: CASSLYLAGGNEKLFF
DNA: TGTGCCAGCAGCTTATATCTGGCAGGAGGGAATGAAAAACTGTTTTTT

V: TRBV28
J: TRBJ2-5
D: TRBD2
size: NA
CDR3: CASSSPGLAGWGLPETQYF
DNA: TGTGCCAGCAGTTCACCGGGACTAGCGGGATGGGGCCTTCCAGAGACCCAGTACTTC

V: TRBV5-4
J: TRBJ2-2
D: TRBD1
size: NA
CDR3: CASSWDRESTGELFF
DNA: TGTGCCAGCAGCTGGGACAGGGAGAGCACCGGGGAGCTGTTTTTT

V: TRBV3-1/TRBV3-2
J: TRBJ2-7
D: NA
size: NA
CDR3: CASSQDVGQKSYEQYF
DNA: TGTGCCAGCAGCCAAGACGTCGGACAGAAGTCCTACGAGCAGTACTTC

V: TRBV6-6
J: TRBJ2-3
D: NA
size: NA
CDR3: CASSFSVSSTDTQYF
DNA: TGTGCCAGCAGTTTCTCCGTGTCGAGCACAGATACGCAGTATTTT

V: TRBV3-1/TRBV3-2
J: TRBJ1-1
D: TRBD1
size: NA
CDR3: CASSQGQGTEAFF
DNA: TGTGCCAGCAGCCAAGGACAGGGGACTGAAGCTTTCTTT

V: TRBV7-9
J: TRBJ1-2
D: TRBD1
size: NA
CDR3: CASSLGTGGGYTF
DNA: TGTGCCAGCAGCTTAGGAACAGGGGGTGGCTACACCTTC

V: TRBV13
J: TRBJ2-2
D: NA
size: once
CDR3: CASSLFFSSGNTGELFF
DNA: TGTGCCAGCAGCTTATTTTTCAGTTCGGGGAACACCGGGGAGCTGTTTTTT

V: TRBV2
J: TRBJ1-1
D: NA
size: NA
CDR3: CATSWGTNTEAFF
DNA: TGTGCCACTAGCTGGGGTACGAACACTGAAGCTTTCTTT

V: TRBV10-3
J: TRBJ2-7
D: TRBD1
size: once
CDR3: CAIRDAGGIYEQYF
DNA: TGTGCCATCAGGGATGCAGGGGGCATCTACGAGCAGTACTTC

V: TRBV28
J: TRBJ2-7
D: TRBD2
size: NA
CDR3: CASSRWTSGRRRVGEQYF
DNA: TGTGCCAGCAGTCGTTGGACTAGCGGGAGGCGCAGGGTGGGGGAGCAGTACTTC

V: TRBV7-2
J: TRBJ2-7
D: NA
size: NA
CDR3: CASSPQGTVVPYEQYF
DNA: TGTGCCAGCAGCCCCCAAGGGACTGTCGTTCCCTACGAGCAGTACTTC

V: TRBV29-1
J: TRBJ2-7
D: NA
size: NA
CDR3: CSVEPSGGYEQYF
DNA: TGCAGCGTTGAACCTTCCGGAGGATACGAGCAGTACTTC

V: TRBV25-1
J: TRBJ1-6
D: NA
size: NA
CDR3: CASSDGAASSYNSPLHF
DNA: TGTGCCAGCAGTGATGGGGCAGCGAGCTCCTATAATTCACCCCTCCACTTT

V: TRBV7-8
J: TRBJ1-5
D: NA
size: NA
CDR3: CASSLTDGGPQHF
DNA: TGTGCCAGCAGCCTAACGGACGGGGGGCCCCAGCATTTT

V: TRBV21-1
J: TRBJ2-2
D: NA
size: few
CDR3: CASSKVGQGNPPNTGELFF
DNA: NA

V: TRBV27
J: TRBJ1-4
D: NA
size: NA
CDR3: CASSWGGLPNEKLFF
DNA: TGTGCCAGCAGTTGGGGGGGCTTGCCTAATGAAAAACTGTTTTTT

V: TRBV7-2
J: TRBJ2-1
D: TRBD2
size: NA
CDR3: CASSTQRERNNEQFF
DNA: TGTGCCAGCAGCACGCAGCGGGAGCGAAACAATGAGCAGTTCTTC

V: TRBV5-8
J: TRBJ2-7
D: TRBD1
size: NA
CDR3: CASLRRRPGQGFVEQYF
DNA: TGTGCCAGCCTAAGACGTCGCCCGGGACAGGGCTTTGTCGAGCAGTACTTC

V: TRBV6-1
J: TRBJ2-7
D: TRBD1
size: NA
CDR3: CASSEPGTGGYEQYF
DNA: TGTGCCAGCAGTGAACCGGGGACAGGGGGCTACGAGCAGTACTTC

V: TRBV4-2
J: TRBJ1-4
D: TRBD1
size: NA
CDR3: CASSHTAGGASEKLFF
DNA: TGTGCCAGCAGCCACACCGCAGGGGGCGCATCTGAAAAACTGTTTTTT

V: TRBV27
J: TRBJ2-7
D: NA
size: NA
CDR3: CASSLGGSGSYEQYF
DNA: TGTGCCAGCAGTTTAGGGGGGAGTGGTTCCTACGAGCAGTACTTC

V: TRBV7-9
J: TRBJ2-3
D: TRBD2
size: NA
CDR3: CASSPGGAGRRDTQYF
DNA: TGTGCCAGCAGCCCCGGTGGAGCGGGAAGGCGGGATACGCAGTATTTT